The 29 T cell receptor beta chains listed next were all sequenced from one sample in a study of T cell changes during pregnancy in multiple sclerosis (dated by TCRdb to about 2019). The library was made by the immunoSEQ multiplex PCR assay. TCRdb holds this immuneACCESS table with in-frame rearrangements only. Some clones are missing; in checked studies, unresolved V genes explain under half, and the rest has no known cause. The sample yields 55,000 to 85,000 clones; 92% were counted once. Clones ranked in the top ten supply roughly 2% of the sample. The starting material was peripheral blood, obtained in the second trimester of pregnancy. Receptors were obtained from a female donor with multiple sclerosis, enrolled in a pregnancy study.

This clone was counted between two and nine times. This chain uses TRBV25-1 with TRBJ1-2; 7 bases map to TRBD1. CDR1 is MGHDK and CDR2 is SYGVNS in the germline V gene. V shed 8 bases and J 4 bases; nucleotides not matched to a gene: 7. This CDR3 is built from 13 residues. CDR3 DNA: TGTGCCAGCGAGGGGGCAGGGCTCTATGGCTACACCTTC. This sequence encodes CASEGAGLYGYTF.

The chain carries TRBV10-3 and TRBJ2-3, with 13 bases fitting TRBD2. Germline V CDR1 and CDR2: ENHRY, SYGVKD. The CDR3 contains 20 residues. The V segment lost 4 bases and the J segment 2 bases; nucleotides outside the gene matches: 15. This chain's CDR3 is CAISGPGVWTSGSNTDTQYF. CDR3 DNA: TGTGCCATCAGTGGCCCTGGGGTCTGGACTAGCGGGAGTAACACAGATACGCAGTATTTT.

This clone was seen just once. The chain has TRBV7-8 and TRBJ2-2; weak D call: TRBD2 (5 bases). Trimming took off 6 bases at V and 6 bases at J, with 14 bases between the two ends. CDR3 size: 14 residues. Germline V gives CDR1 SGHVS, CDR2 FQNEAQ. The CDR3 region has the DNA TGTGCCAGCAGTCGGCAGGAGGATCCCGGGGAGCTGTTTTTT. The encoded protein is CASSRQEDPGELFF.

The genes are TRBV7-9 and TRBJ1-1; the D gene is possibly TRBD1 (5 bases). V was clipped by 1 base and J by 5 bases, with 11 bases between them. The CDR3 is 14 residues long. CDR1 and CDR2 from the germline V gene are SEHNR and FQNEAQ (reference sequence). The CDR3: CASSLEGQGTEAFF. DNA for the CDR3: TGTGCCAGCAGCTTAGAGGGGCAGGGAACTGAAGCTTTCTTT.

CDR3: CAWSVQVNQPQHF. In nucleotides, the CDR3 is TGTGCCTGGAGTGTACAGGTCAATCAGCCCCAGCATTTT. This chain uses TRBV30 with TRBJ1-5, with D tentatively TRBD1 (5 bases). Trimming left V 0 bases short and J 3 bases short, with 6 bases between. Germline CDR1 and CDR2: GTSNPN and SVGIG (reference sequence). The length of the CDR3 is 13 residues.

The chain joins TRBV6-1 to TRBJ2-1, with D possibly TRBD2 on 6 matching bases. Germline V gene data show CDR1 as MNHNS and CDR2 as SASEGT. The CDR3 length is 14 residues. Trimming took off 11 bases at V and 0 bases at J, with 14 bases between the two ends. The CDR3 DNA sequence: TGTGCCTCGGCGCGGGGACCCTCCTACAATGAGCAGTTCTTC. It translates to CASARGPSYNEQFF.

V usage is TRBV7-3 and J usage is TRBJ2-3; possible D gene TRBD2, 6 bases. The CDR3 runs to 11 residues. Germline values: CDR1 SGHTA, CDR2 FQGTGA. Trimming took 2 bases from V and 12 from J, leaving 9 bases between them. The CDR3 here is CASSLGGAQYF. CDR3 nucleotides: TGTGCCAGCAGCTTAGGCGGGGCTCAGTATTTT. Variable domain in full (rest from reference TRBV7-3 and TRBJ2-3): GAGVSQTPSNKVTEKGKYVELRCDPISGHTALYWYRQSLGQGPEFLIYFQGTGAADDSGLPNDRFFAVRPEGSVSTLKIQRTERGDSAVYLCASSLGGAQYFGPGTRLTVL.

This sequence joins TRBV7-2 and TRBJ1-5; 11 nucleotides match TRBD1. V shed 0 bases and J 0 bases; nucleotides not matched to a gene: 10. This CDR3 is 20 amino acids long. Germline V gene data show CDR1 as SGHTA and CDR2 as FQGNSA. The CDR3 DNA sequence: TGTGCCAGCAGCTTAGCTAGGGACAGGGGGTTAACTTATAGCAATCAGCCCCAGCATTTT. This translates into CASSLARDRGLTYSNQPQHF.

This clone was seen a single time. The rearrangement joins TRBV28 to TRBJ2-5, with a tentative D call TRBD2 (5 bases). The CDR3 spans 16 residues. CDR1 and CDR2 from the germline V gene are MDHEN and SYDVKM. Trimming took 5 bases from V and 2 from J, leaving 18 bases between them. The chain's CDR3 is CASSPRIALLQETQYF. The CDR3, as DNA: TGTGCCAGCAGTCCCCGGATAGCGCTCCTTCAAGAGACCCAGTACTTC.

This clone was observed once. J is TRBJ2-5 and V is TRBV5-4, with a tentative D call TRBD1 (7 bases). CDR3 length: 14 residues. V lost 3 bases and J lost 7, with 16 bases in between. CDR1 is SGHNT, CDR2 YYREEE, per germline (reference sequence). CDR3 region: CASSWQQGGGTQYF. The CDR3 DNA reads as TGTGCCAGCAGCTGGCAGCAGGGGGGAGGGACCCAGTACTTC.

The chain joins TRBV4-2 to TRBJ2-1, with 9 bases lining up with TRBD2. The CDR3 length is 15 residues. Germline-derived CDR1 and CDR2 are LGHNA and YNFKEQ. With 3 bases clipped from V and 12 bases from J, the junction kept 12 bases outside the gene matches. The CDR3 nucleotides read TGTGCCAGCAGCCAGCCGACTAGCGGAGTGGGGGGGCAGTTCTTC. It specifies CASSQPTSGVGGQFF.

The chain links TRBV5-1 to TRBJ2-5; 7 bases map to TRBD1. The CDR3 covers 13 residues. The V segment lost 4 bases and the J segment 2 bases; nucleotides outside the gene matches: 2. The germline V gene encodes CDR1 SGHRS and CDR2 YFSETQ. For the CDR3, the DNA is TGCGCCAGCAGCCAGGGACAGCAAGAGACCCAGTACTTC. Its translation: CASSQGQQETQYF. Based on the CDR3 plus reference TRBV5-1 and TRBJ2-5, the full variable domain is KAGVTQTPRYLIKTRGQQVTLSCSPISGHRSVSWYQQTPGQGLQFLFEYFSETQRNKGNFPGRFSGRQFSNSRSEMNVSTLELGDSALYLCASSQGQQETQYFGPGTRLLVL.

This chain joins TRBV27 and TRBJ1-5; D uncertain. In germline, CDR1 is MNHEY, CDR2 SMNVEV (reference sequence). Trimming cost V 3 bases and J 4 bases, with 7 bases left between them. The CDR3 sequence is 13 residues long. CDR3 coding DNA: TGTGCCAGCAGTTTTACAGCTAATCAGCCCCAGCATTTT. This encodes CASSFTANQPQHF.

The rearrangement joins TRBV30 to TRBJ1-1, with D tentatively TRBD1 (5 bases). The CDR3 is 14 residues long. The germline V gene encodes CDR1 GTSNPN and CDR2 SVGIG (reference sequence). The V and J ends lost 0 bases and 0 bases respectively, with 8 bases between them. The CDR3 DNA sequence: TGTGCCTGGAGTGTTCAGACAGTGAACACTGAAGCTTTCTTT. It yields the protein CAWSVQTVNTEAFF.

The chain combines TRBV5-8 with TRBJ1-6, with 10 nucleotides matching TRBD1. Germline V gene lookup returns CDR1 SGHTS and CDR2 YDEGEE. With 0 bases clipped from V and 10 bases from J, the junction kept 4 bases outside the gene matches. CDR3 length equals 15 residues. The CDR3 region has the DNA TGTGCCAGCAGCTTGGGGGGACAGGGGACCTCACCCCTCCACTTT. This translates into CASSLGGQGTSPLHF.

The chain carries TRBV5-8 and TRBJ2-7; 8 nucleotides match TRBD1. CDR3 length: 15 amino acids. Germline CDR1 reads SGHTS; CDR2 reads YDEGEE. V lost 4 bases, J lost 1 base, and 7 bases stayed unmatched. As DNA, the CDR3 is TGTGCCAGCAGCCCCGACAGGGGACGATCCTACGAGCAGTACTTC. This translates into CASSPDRGRSYEQYF. Complete variable domain (other parts from reference TRBV5-8 and TRBJ2-7): EAGVTQSPTHLIKTRGQQATLRCSPISGHTSVYWYQQALGLGLQFLLWYDEGEERNRGNFPPRFSGRQFPNYSSELNVNALELEDSALYLCASSPDRGRSYEQYFGPGTRLTVT.

The gene calls are TRBV7-2 and TRBJ2-1; TRBD2 matches 11 bases. The trim removed 6 bases at V and 4 bases at J, leaving 5 bases unmatched. This CDR3 comprises 15 residues. Germline CDR1 SGHTA, CDR2 FQGNSA. The chain's CDR3 is CASRSSGRSYNEQFF. As DNA, the CDR3 is TGTGCCAGCAGGTCTAGCGGGAGGTCATACAATGAGCAGTTCTTC.

The chain employs TRBV11-3 and TRBJ2-7, with a tentative D call TRBD2 (6 bases). CDR1 and CDR2 from the germline V gene are SGHNT and YENEEA. The germline V and J ends were trimmed by 1 base and 5 bases, with 12 bases remaining between them. CDR3 length: 14 amino acids. CDR3 nucleotides: TGTGCCAGCAGCTTAGTGGCCGGGGGAGACGAGCAGTACTTC. The encoded protein is CASSLVAGGDEQYF.

The chain couples TRBV5-4 to TRBJ2-1; 13 nucleotides agree with TRBD2. Germline V CDR1 and CDR2: SGHNT, YYREEE (reference sequence). J was trimmed by 2 bases and V by 4 bases; bases with no gene match: 3. CDR3 size: 16 residues. Here the CDR3 DNA reads TGTGCCAGCAGCCCTACTAGCGGGGGGGCCTACAATGAGCAGTTCTTC. As protein: CASSPTSGGAYNEQFF.

This clone was recorded only once. The chain is built from TRBV11-2 and TRBJ1-2; 7 bases map to TRBD1. The CDR3 covers 16 residues. J was trimmed by 4 bases and V by 5 bases; bases with no gene match: 13. Germline V gives CDR1 SGHAT, CDR2 FQNNGV. CDR3 bases: TGTGCCAGCAGCCCCTTACAGGGGTCTAAGGGCTATGGCTACACCTTC. Amino acid sequence: CASSPLQGSKGYGYTF.

This clone was counted a single time. The rearrangement uses TRBV19 and TRBJ1-2; D call uncertain. V lost 5 bases to trimming and J lost 11 bases, with 18 bases between them. From germline, CDR1 is LNHDA and CDR2 SQIVND (reference sequence). The length of the CDR3 is 13 residues. The CDR3 loop reads CASSPRIETYYTF. CDR3 nucleotides: TGTGCCAGTAGTCCAAGGATAGAGACTTATTACACCTTC. The full variable domain, in which reference TRBV19 and TRBJ1-2 provide the parts outside the CDR3, is DGGITQSPKYLFRKEGQNVTLSCEQNLNHDAMYWYRQDPGQGLRLIYYSQIVNDFQKGDIAEGYSVSREKKESFPLTVTSAQKNPTAFYLCASSPRIETYYTFGSGTRLTVV.

This chain links TRBV7-9 with TRBJ2-3, with 8 bases aligning to TRBD2. This CDR3 is 19 amino acids long. Germline V gene data show CDR1 as SEHNR and CDR2 as FQNEAQ (reference sequence). The ends lost 2 bases at V and 2 bases at J; junction bases unmatched: 15. CDR3 sequence: CASSLNLREVFWITDTQYF. DNA for the CDR3: TGTGCCAGCAGCTTAAATTTGCGGGAGGTCTTTTGGATCACAGATACGCAGTATTTT.

Remarks on this clone: Other nucleotide sequences in the sample specify the same CDR3. The chain uses TRBV14 and TRBJ1-6; TRBD1 might be the D (5 bases). Germline CDR1 SGHDN, CDR2 FVKESK. This CDR3 has 13 amino acids. With 4 bases removed from V and 7 bases from J, the gap between germline ends came to 8 bases. In DNA form, the CDR3 reads TGTGCCAGCAGCCCCGGGGGGAATTCACCCCTCCACTTT. Translated, it gives CASSPGGNSPLHF.

The V gene is TRBV5-6, the J gene TRBJ2-1; 7 bases align to TRBD1. This CDR3 region has 16 residues. CDR1 and CDR2 (germline): SGHDT, YYEEEE. V lost 4 bases, J lost 5 bases, and 12 bases stayed unmatched. CDR3 DNA: TGTGCCAGCAGCGATGTGACAGGGTCCCTTCACAATGAGCAGTTCTTC. Its translation is CASSDVTGSLHNEQFF.

V and J are TRBV18 and TRBJ2-2; tentatively, D is TRBD2 (7 bases). The length of the CDR3 is 14 residues. Germline values: CDR1 KGHSH, CDR2 LQKENI. Between the trimmed V and J ends, which lost 11 bases and 4 bases, there was a span of 17 bases. CDR3 nucleotide sequence: TGTGCCTCCCATCGAGGGGGGGCCACCGGGGAGCTGTTTTTT. This codes for CASHRGGATGELFF.

V is TRBV10-3 and J is TRBJ1-6; 11 bases are a match to TRBD1. The CDR3 runs to 14 residues. Germline V gene data show CDR1 as ENHRY and CDR2 as SYGVKD. J gave up 8 bases and V 5 bases, and 2 bases lay outside the gene matches. The CDR3 loop is CAISPGQGDSPLHF. The CDR3 bases are TGTGCCATCAGTCCGGGACAGGGGGATTCACCCCTCCACTTT.

The sample holds one count of this clone. V gene TRBV28 combines with J gene TRBJ2-7, with 7 bases identical to TRBD1. Germline V gene sequence: CDR1 MDHEN, CDR2 SYDVKM. This CDR3 contains 15 residues. Losses at the gene ends were 6 bases for V and 2 bases for J; bases not matched to a gene: 10. CDR3 sequence reads: CASRPTGAPAYEQYF. The CDR3 DNA reads TGTGCCAGCAGGCCAACAGGGGCGCCAGCCTACGAGCAGTACTTC.

A remark on this clone: Other DNA sequences of this sample code for an identical CDR3. The CDR3 coding sequence is TGTGCCAGCAGCTCGGGGGGTAGCGCGGGGATTGAGACCCAGTACTTC. This translates into CASSSGGSAGIETQYF. The chain links TRBV5-4 to TRBJ2-5; 7 bases align to TRBD2. Germline CDR1 and CDR2: SGHNT and YYREEE (reference sequence). V dropped 3 bases and J dropped 5; count of bases not matched to a gene: 13. There are 16 residues in the CDR3.

This clone was seen only once. This sequence joins TRBV11-3 and TRBJ1-5; D unresolved. CDR3 size: 12 residues. Germline V gene sequence: CDR1 SGHNT, CDR2 YENEEA. The germline V and J ends were trimmed by 4 bases and 2 bases, with 3 bases remaining between them. The CDR3 nucleotides read TGTGCCAGCAGCTCGGGCAATCAGCCCCAGCATTTT. Translating gives CASSSGNQPQHF.